This is a list of T cell receptor beta chains from one sample in a study of blood T cell repertoires in COVID-19. Profiled with immunoSEQ multiplex PCR; TCRdb holds only in-frame clones, not every one. The sample has about 250,000 clones; over 75% are singletons. Material for sequencing was PBMCs or T cells enriched from blood (not recorded which). These receptors all stem from a woman aged 40-49 years who had been exposed to COVID-19. Both conserved end residues are part of each CDR3. The D gene is left open where the match is weak. Expanded clones are given a class, and other clones once, few, many or no size at all.

j_call clone_size v_call d_call cdr3_aa cdr3_nt
TRBJ1-1 - TRBV19 TRBD1 CASRTPGGNTEAFF TGTGCCAGTCGAACCCCAGGGGGCAACACTGAAGCTTTCTTT
TRBJ2-2 - TRBV19 - CASGPSLRTELFF TGTGCTTCAGGGCCCTCCCTACGAACGGAGCTGTTTTTT
TRBJ2-7 - TRBV28 - CASSLASPSSYEQYF TGTGCCAGCAGTTTGGCTAGCCCGAGCTCCTACGAGCAGTACTTC
TRBJ1-2 - TRBV4-1 - CASSQGRGGYTF TGCGCCAGCAGCCAAGGGCGGGGGGGCTACACCTTC
TRBJ1-2 few TRBV5-4 TRBD1 CASSLAIGGGDGYTF TGTGCCAGCAGCTTGGCTATAGGGGGCGGAGATGGCTACACCTTC
TRBJ2-7 once TRBV7-3 - CASSLGGADYEQYF TGTGCCAGCAGCTTAGGCGGGGCGGACTACGAGCAGTACTTC
TRBJ2-7 - TRBV4-3 - CASSQDRQTGYSSYEQYF TGCGCCAGCAGCCAAGATCGCCAAACAGGGTATAGTAGCTACGAGCAGTACTTC
TRBJ1-1 - TRBV19 TRBD1 CASIPGQMNTEAFF TGTGCCAGTATTCCGGGACAGATGAACACTGAAGCTTTCTTT
TRBJ1-4 - TRBV4-3 - CATRGGGRKEKLFF TGCGCCACCCGCGGCGGGGGGCGGAAAGAAAAACTGTTTTTT
TRBJ2-1 - TRBV24-1 TRBD2 CATSDWTSGGSSYNEQFF TGTGCCACCAGTGATTGGACTAGCGGGGGGAGCTCCTACAATGAGCAGTTCTTC
TRBJ2-7 - TRBV19 TRBD2 CAGSRDYAYF TGTGCCGGGAGTCGGGACTATGCGTACTTC
TRBJ2-1 - TRBV7-9 TRBD2 CASRVLTSGRGEQFF TGTGCCAGCAGAGTCCTGACTAGCGGGAGAGGGGAGCAGTTCTTC
TRBJ1-2 - TRBV4-3 TRBD1 CASSQEDRGRGYTF TGCGCCAGCAGCCAAGAGGACAGGGGGCGGGGCTACACCTTC
TRBJ2-2 - TRBV7-9 TRBD2 CASSFYQGGTGELFF TGTGCCAGCAGCTTCTATCAGGGAGGGACCGGGGAGCTGTTTTTT
TRBJ1-1 - TRBV6-5 TRBD1 CASRTPRQGNTEAFF TGTGCCAGCAGAACCCCCCGACAGGGGAACACTGAAGCTTTCTTT
TRBJ1-4 - TRBV11-3 TRBD1 CASSPTGLNEKLFF TGTGCCAGCAGCCCGACAGGGCTAAATGAAAAACTGTTTTTT
TRBJ2-1 - TRBV5-8 - CASSPGWQFF TGTGCCAGCAGCCCGGGATGGCAGTTCTTC
TRBJ2-7 - TRBV13 TRBD2 CASSPGSGGAPYEQYF TGTGCCAGCAGCCCTGGGAGCGGGGGGGCACCCTACGAGCAGTACTTC
TRBJ1-4 - TRBV6-5 TRBD1 CASSMDRDNEKLFF TGTGCCAGCAGCATGGACAGGGATAATGAAAAACTGTTTTTT
TRBJ1-2 - TRBV28 - CASSMGADHYGYTF TGTGCCAGCAGCATGGGGGCAGATCACTATGGCTACACCTTC
TRBJ2-1 - TRBV4-3 TRBD2 CASSPGAGLFYNEQFF TGCGCCAGCAGCCCTGGAGCGGGGCTCTTCTACAATGAGCAGTTCTTC
TRBJ2-1 - TRBV24-1 TRBD2 CATSGLGSGRLNEQFF TGTGCCACCAGTGGATTAGGAAGCGGGAGGCTTAATGAGCAGTTCTTC
TRBJ1-2 - TRBV19 TRBD1 CASIKTGGAAYGYTF TGTGCCAGCATTAAGACAGGGGGGGCGGCCTATGGCTACACCTTC
TRBJ1-2 - TRBV28 TRBD1 CASYGQAVNYGYTF TGTGCCAGCTATGGACAGGCGGTTAACTATGGCTACACCTTC
TRBJ2-7 - TRBV19 - CASSSGDSPYEQYF TGTGCCAGTAGCTCAGGGGATTCCCCCTACGAGCAGTACTTC
TRBJ2-3 - TRBV4-2 TRBD1 CASSLKVGTGYTDTQYF TGTGCCAGCAGCCTCAAAGTCGGGACAGGGTACACAGATACGCAGTATTTT
TRBJ2-3 - TRBV2 - CASSSRNTDTQYF TGTGCCAGCAGTTCTAGGAACACAGATACGCAGTATTTT
TRBJ1-2 - TRBV19 TRBD1 CASSPRGGDRGYGYTF TGTGCCAGTAGTCCCCGGGGCGGGGACAGGGGCTATGGCTACACCTTC
TRBJ2-3 - TRBV6-5 TRBD2 CASILSGGRTDTQYF TGTGCCAGCATCCTTAGCGGGGGGCGCACAGATACGCAGTATTTT
TRBJ2-5 - TRBV28 - CASSLSAPGPETQYF TGTGCCAGCAGTTTATCAGCTCCGGGTCCCGAGACCCAGTACTTC
TRBJ2-1 - TRBV7-3 TRBD2 CASSLQGSGELNNEQFF TGTGCCAGCAGCTTACAGGGTAGCGGGGAACTTAACAATGAGCAGTTCTTC
TRBJ2-1 - TRBV19 TRBD2 CASSSPLAGGNNEQFF TGTGCCAGTAGTTCGCCACTAGCGGGAGGGAACAATGAGCAGTTCTTC
TRBJ2-1 few TRBV6-5 TRBD2 CASSLPGGGYNEQFF TGTGCCAGCAGTTTGCCGGGAGGAGGCTACAATGAGCAGTTCTTC
TRBJ2-5 - TRBV5-1 - CASSLAWQQETQYF TGCGCCAGCAGCTTGGCCTGGCAACAAGAGACCCAGTACTTC
TRBJ2-5 - TRBV2 - CASNKEQETQYF TGTGCCAGCAACAAGGAGCAAGAGACCCAGTACTTC
TRBJ1-1 - TRBV28 - CASSLTPQGLNTEAFF TGTGCCAGCAGTTTAACCCCCCAGGGTCTGAACACTGAAGCTTTCTTT
TRBJ1-2 - TRBV6-6 TRBD1 CASSYPQQGASYGYTF TGTGCCAGCAGTTACCCCCAACAGGGGGCGAGCTATGGCTACACCTTC
TRBJ2-7 - TRBV5-4 - CASSWAGVDEQYF TGTGCCAGCAGCTGGGCAGGGGTTGACGAGCAGTACTTC
TRBJ1-1 - TRBV3-1/TRBV3-2 - CASSRMGGTEAFF TGTGCCAGCAGCAGGATGGGGGGGACTGAAGCTTTCTTT
TRBJ1-5 once TRBV20-1 - CSASRGGGSNQPQHF TGCAGTGCTAGTAGGGGAGGGGGAAGCAATCAGCCCCAGCATTTT
TRBJ1-1 - TRBV6-5 - CASNSGGYTEAFF TGTGCCAGCAATTCGGGGGGCTACACTGAAGCTTTCTTT
TRBJ2-5 - TRBV5-1 - CASSEIGGRETQYF TGCGCCAGCAGCGAAATAGGGGGAAGAGAGACCCAGTACTTC
TRBJ2-7 - TRBV3-1/TRBV3-2 TRBD1 CASRGTGLTYEQYF TGTGCCAGCAGGGGGACAGGGTTAACCTACGAGCAGTACTTC
TRBJ2-7 - TRBV6-1 TRBD1 CASSDRQGGPYEQYF TGTGCCAGCAGTGATCGACAGGGGGGGCCCTACGAGCAGTACTTC
TRBJ2-7 - TRBV19 - CASSRLMGEQYF TGTGCCAGTAGCAGACTAATGGGTGAGCAGTACTTC
TRBJ1-2 - TRBV30 TRBD1 CAWGGQGARGYTF TGTGCCTGGGGTGGACAGGGGGCGCGGGGCTACACCTTC
TRBJ1-2 - TRBV14 - CASSQGTEVTYGYTF TGTGCCAGCAGCCAAGGAACAGAAGTTACCTATGGCTACACCTTC
TRBJ2-3 - TRBV21-1 - CASGRVGGPPTDTQYF TGTGCCAGCGGACGGGTAGGGGGTCCCCCCACAGATACGCAGTATTTT
TRBJ2-3 once TRBV7-9 TRBD2 CASSTRLAGGRDTQYF TGTGCCAGCAGCACCCGACTAGCGGGGGGCAGAGATACGCAGTATTTT
TRBJ1-1 - TRBV9 - CASSVGGNVNTEAFF TGTGCCAGCAGCGTAGGGGGCAATGTGAACACTGAAGCTTTCTTT